This TCR beta chain was sequenced for a study of blood T cell repertoires in COVID-19. Study details: Some COVID-19 samples were acute and others convalescent; all came from the United States, Italy and Spain. Sample material is recorded as cDNA or gDNA derived from T cells, B-cell-depleted T cells, or PBMCs.

Individuals drawn from approximately 26 US areas were about 18 to 95 years old. Clones were read by immunoSEQ multiplex PCR, and TCRdb kept only the in-frame ones, dropping some. The sample contains around 50,000 clones, 78% of which appear only once. The source of this sequence is a woman aged 45-65 years with acute COVID-19. Sequences were obtained from PBMCs or T cells enriched from blood (not recorded which).

The CDR3 is CASSYGGQGYEKLFF. The CDR3 nucleotides are TGTGCCAGCAGTTACGGAGGACAGGGTTATGAAAAACTGTTTTTT. The chain couples TRBV6-5 to TRBJ1-4; 8 nucleotides align to TRBD1. The CDR3 runs 15 residues. Germline V gives CDR1 MNHEY, CDR2 SVGAGI. V gave up 2 bases and J gave up 6 bases; unmatched junction bases: 5.